Listed here are 11 T cell receptor beta chains from one sample, sequenced in a study of blood T cell repertoires in COVID-19. The method was immunoSEQ multiplex PCR; TCRdb's version includes in-frame clones alone and lacks a portion of them. This table has roughly 190,000 clones, around 80% appearing once. Sequencing was done on a sample of peripheral blood. These receptors came from a man aged 45 to 65 with active or convalescent COVID-19.

This clone was observed a single time. J is TRBJ2-7 and V is TRBV11-3, with TRBD2 matching over 7 bases. CDR1 is SGHNT, CDR2 YENEEA, per germline. CDR3 size: 13 residues. The ends lost 2 bases at V and 2 bases at J; junction bases unmatched: 0. Here the CDR3 reads CASSLRGAYEQYF. The DNA for the CDR3 is TGTGCCAGCAGCTTACGGGGGGCCTACGAGCAGTACTTC. Based on the CDR3 plus reference TRBV11-3 and TRBJ2-7, the full variable domain is EAGVVQSPRYKIIEKKQPVAFWCNPISGHNTLYWYLQNLGQGPELLIRYENEEAVDDSQLPKDRFSAERLKGVDSTLKIQPAELGDSAVYLCASSLRGAYEQYFGPGTRLTVT.

This clone has a single count. The chain has TRBV7-9 and TRBJ1-5; 7 positions match TRBD1. Germline V gives CDR1 SEHNR, CDR2 FQNEAQ (reference sequence). The CDR3 consists of 14 residues. Trimming cost V 4 bases and J 5 bases; bases outside gene matches: 5. DNA of the CDR3: TGTGCCAGCAGCTCGAACAGGGGTGATCAGCCCCAGCATTTT. Translating gives CASSSNRGDQPQHF. Full variable domain (outside the CDR3, taken from reference TRBV7-9 and TRBJ1-5): DTGVSQNPRHKITKRGQNVTFRCDPISEHNRLYWYRQTLGQGPEFLTYFQNEAQLEKSRLLSDRFSAERPKGSFSTLEIQRTEQGDSAMYLCASSSNRGDQPQHFGDGTRLSIL.

V gene TRBV5-1 combines with J gene TRBJ1-2; the match to TRBD1 covers 7 bases. Trimming at V came to 3 bases and at J to 6 bases, leaving 11 bases not matched to a gene. In germline, CDR1 is SGHRS, CDR2 YFSETQ. The CDR3 is made up of 15 amino acids. The CDR3 DNA is TGCGCCAGCAGCTCCGCCGGGACAGCGTTCGATGGCTACACCTTC. It translates to CASSSAGTAFDGYTF.

The chain employs TRBV19 and TRBJ2-1, with D possibly matching TRBD2 (6 bases). Between the trimmed V and J ends, which lost 3 bases and 7 bases, there was a span of 13 bases. CDR1 LNHDA and CDR2 SQIVND come from the germline V gene (reference sequence). The length of the CDR3 is 14 residues. CDR3 sequence (DNA): TGTGCCAGTAGTATGTCTGACGGGGGAAATGAGCAGTTCTTC. This gives the protein CASSMSDGGNEQFF. Full variable domain (outside the CDR3, taken from reference TRBV19 and TRBJ2-1): DGGITQSPKYLFRKEGQNVTLSCEQNLNHDAMYWYRQDPGQGLRLIYYSQIVNDFQKGDIAEGYSVSREKKESFPLTVTSAQKNPTAFYLCASSMSDGGNEQFFGPGTRLTVL.

This clone was seen a single time. The rearrangement uses TRBV28 and TRBJ2-5; TRBD1 matches at 8 bases. CDR3 size: 15 residues. Germline V lookup: CDR1 MDHEN, CDR2 SYDVKM. V shed 6 bases, J shed 5 bases, and the junction held 11 bases outside the gene matches. The CDR3 coding sequence is TGTGCCAGCAGGCAGACGGGACAGGACGGGGAGACCCAGTACTTC. Translating gives CASRQTGQDGETQYF.

The rearrangement joins TRBV6-5 to TRBJ1-1; no definite D call. Trimming cost V 4 bases and J 1 base, with 13 bases left between them. Germline V gene sequence: CDR1 MNHEY, CDR2 SVGAGI. This CDR3 is built from 15 residues. CDR3 region: CASSSPRGSNTEAFF. CDR3 nucleotide sequence: TGTGCCAGCAGTTCCCCCCGGGGATCGAACACTGAAGCTTTCTTT.

The chain employs TRBV6-5 and TRBJ1-1; 7 bases agree with TRBD1. Trimming removed 6 bases from V and 6 bases from J; junction bases left unmatched: 10. In germline, CDR1 is MNHEY, CDR2 SVGAGI. This CDR3 has 14 amino acids. The CDR3 DNA sequence: TGTGCCAGCAGCGCAAAAACAGGGGCTGCTGAAGCTTTCTTT. Amino acids: CASSAKTGAAEAFF.

This sequence joins TRBV12-5 and TRBJ1-1; no firm D call. The CDR3 extends over 13 amino acids. The V gene's germline CDR1 is LGHNT and CDR2 FRNRAP. Between the trimmed V and J ends, which lost 2 bases and 4 bases, there was a span of 8 bases. CDR3 DNA sequence: TGTGCTAGTGGTTTGAACCGGGGCACTGAAGCTTTCTTT. It translates to CASGLNRGTEAFF.

The CDR3, as DNA: TGTGCCATCAATTCCGGGGCTAGCGGGGGATTGGAGACCCAGTACTTC. Protein: CAINSGASGGLETQYF. J is TRBJ2-5 and V is TRBV10-3; 10 nucleotides agree with TRBD2. CDR1 and CDR2 (germline): ENHRY, SYGVKD. V gave up 7 bases and J gave up 5 bases; unmatched junction bases: 13. This CDR3 is built from 16 residues.

The gene calls are TRBV28 and TRBJ1-5; a weak D match, TRBD1 (5 bases). Between the trimmed V and J ends, which lost 5 bases and 3 bases, there was a span of 35 bases. This CDR3 comprises 22 residues. Per germline, CDR1 MDHEN and CDR2 SYDVKM. The CDR3, as DNA: TGTGCCAGCAGTCCACGGTGGTGGGGGGAATCGGGACGGGAGGACTTCAATCAGCCCCAGCATTTT. Amino acid sequence: CASSPRWWGESGREDFNQPQHF.

The chain links TRBV18 to TRBJ2-2; no clear D. The CDR3 is made up of 16 amino acids. In germline, CDR1 is KGHSH, CDR2 LQKENI. V lost 3 bases to trimming and J lost 1 base, with 12 bases between them. The CDR3 DNA reads TGTGCCAGCTCACCCCTAATGGGCAAGAACACCGGGGAGCTGTTTTTT. It codes for CASSPLMGKNTGELFF.